This T cell receptor beta chain was sequenced in a study of Ad26.COV2.S vaccination and SARS-CoV-2 variants. Concerning this clone: Its antigen is unidentified.

This CDR3 is built from 15 residues. CDR1 is MDHEN, CDR2 SYDVKM, per germline. V was trimmed by 2 bases and J by 5 bases, leaving 13 bases between them. Findings and limits, study-wide: Comparability of non-spike TCR breadth was observed across vaccine and placebo recipients.

Here immunoSEQ multiplex PCR was the method, and the copy in TCRdb shows in-frame clones only, minus some. This repertoire shows 180,000 or so clones, approximately 88% found once; its top ten account for over 4.5%. The sequence was collected from a human donor who had recovered from COVID-19. The chain is built from TRBV28 and TRBJ1-5; maybe TRBD1 (5 bases). The sample was peripheral blood, taken after recovery from COVID-19. The CDR3 coding sequence is TGTGCCAGCAGTTTAGGGGCCAGGGCATATCAGCCCCAGCATTTT. As protein: CASSLGARAYQPQHF.